This TCR beta chain was recovered during a study of cytomegalovirus exposure and HLA in healthy donors. Both 60 Vbeta primers and 13 Jbeta primers went into the PCR. The method was immunoSEQ multiplex PCR; TCRdb's version includes in-frame clones alone and lacks a portion of them. The sample carries under 150,000 clones, 73% recorded once. Input material: PBMCs. The TCR was taken from a human donor in good health.

For the CDR3, the DNA is TGTGCCAGCAGCCATAGTGGAGGCTGGACTAACTATGGCTACACCTTC. Its protein product is CASSHSGGWTNYGYTF. The chain carries TRBV9 and TRBJ1-2, with D unclear. The CDR3 covers 16 residues. Germline V CDR1 and CDR2: SGDLS, YYNGEE. Trimming removed 4 bases at V and 0 bases at J, with 16 bases between.